Below are 31 T cell receptor beta chains sequenced from a single sample in a study of OX40 agonist ivuxolimab in advanced cancers. Using immunoSEQ multiplex PCR, the repertoire was profiled, and TCRdb retains in-frame clones only, with some absent. The repertoire consists of around 26,000 clones, with around 81% occurring once and the leading ten covering about 30%. The sample was CD4+ or CD8+ T cells sorted from blood, taken in a trial of the OX40 agonist ivuxolimab. These receptors were collected from an adult with an advanced solid tumor such as melanoma, head and neck, liver or kidney cancer.

The chain carries TRBV28 and TRBJ1-5; maybe TRBD1 (5 bases). The CDR3 is made up of 15 amino acids. Germline-derived CDR1 and CDR2 are MDHEN and SYDVKM. V dropped 2 bases and J dropped 1 base, with 9 bases sitting between them. In DNA, the CDR3 is TGTGCCAGCAGTTTAGGGGACTCAAGCAATCAGCCCCAGCATTTT. This gives the protein CASSLGDSSNQPQHF.

J is TRBJ2-1 and V is TRBV9; 8 nucleotides agree with TRBD1. The germline CDR1 and CDR2 sequences are SGDLS and YYNGEE. V was clipped by 4 bases and J by 3 bases; unmatched bases: 6. The CDR3 totals 15 residues. This chain's CDR3 is CASSPPTGDYNEQFF. CDR3 DNA: TGTGCCAGCAGCCCACCGACAGGGGACTACAATGAGCAGTTCTTC.

This rearrangement joins TRBV11-2 to TRBJ2-1; TRBD2 agrees at 10 bases. V lost 7 bases to trimming and J lost 5 bases; unmatched junction nucleotides: 11. The germline V gene has CDR1 SGHAT and CDR2 FQNNGV. This CDR3 comprises 16 residues. The CDR3 is CASTPSSAGGNNEQFF. Here the CDR3 DNA reads TGTGCCAGCACCCCCAGCTCAGCGGGGGGGAACAATGAGCAGTTCTTC. The full variable domain, completed using reference TRBV11-2 and TRBJ2-1, is EAGVAQSPRYKIIEKRQSVAFWCNPISGHATLYWYQQILGQGPKLLIQFQNNGVVDDSQLPKDRFSAERLKGVDSTLKIQPAKLEDSAVYLCASTPSSAGGNNEQFFGPGTRLTVL.

This clone has only one observation. The rearrangement joins TRBV13 to TRBJ2-1; 7 bases match TRBD1. Germline lookup yields CDR1 PRHDT and CDR2 FYEKMQ (reference sequence). V gave up 7 bases and J gave up 2 bases; unmatched junction bases: 8. The CDR3 consists of 15 residues. In DNA form, the CDR3 reads TGTGCCAGCAAGGAATACAGGGGACCCTACAATGAGCAGTTCTTC. Translated: CASKEYRGPYNEQFF.

The V and J genes are TRBV19 and TRBJ2-2; D gene ambiguous. Germline-derived CDR1 and CDR2 are LNHDA and SQIVND (reference sequence). Deletions cut 9 bases from V and 0 bases from J, with 14 bases between. The CDR3 has 15 residues. DNA for the CDR3: TGTGCCAGCTCGCCAGGACGGTCGAACACCGGGGAGCTGTTTTTT. Its protein is CASSPGRSNTGELFF. The full variable domain, with the rest looked up from reference TRBV19 and TRBJ2-2, is DGGITQSPKYLFRKEGQNVTLSCEQNLNHDAMYWYRQDPGQGLRLIYYSQIVNDFQKGDIAEGYSVSREKKESFPLTVTSAQKNPTAFYLCASSPGRSNTGELFFGEGSRLTVL.

The chain has TRBV7-9 and TRBJ2-7, with 10 positions matching TRBD2. This CDR3 spans 16 amino acids. V lost 5 bases to trimming and J lost 5 bases; unmatched junction nucleotides: 12. Germline V lookup: CDR1 SEHNR, CDR2 FQNEAQ (reference sequence). The CDR3 is CASSPASGREIHEQYF. DNA for the CDR3: TGTGCCAGCAGCCCCGCTAGCGGGAGAGAGATCCACGAGCAGTACTTC.

CDR3 nucleotide sequence: TGTGCCAGCAGTTCCCATTCACAGGGGGTCGATACGCAGTATTTT. Protein product: CASSSHSQGVDTQYF. The V and J genes are TRBV28 and TRBJ2-3; 8 bases agree with TRBD1. The germline V gene encodes CDR1 MDHEN and CDR2 SYDVKM. After removal of 4 bases from V and 6 bases from J, the junction contained 9 bases not matched to a gene. The CDR3 runs 15 residues. The entire variable domain, with the rest obtained from reference TRBV28 and TRBJ2-3, is as follows: DVKVTQSSRYLVKRTGEKVFLECVQDMDHENMFWYRQDPGLGLRLIYFSYDVKMKEKGDIPEGYSVSREKKERFSLILESASTNQTSMYLCASSSHSQGVDTQYFGPGTRLTVL.

The sample holds a few counts of this clone. The chain carries TRBV4-1 and TRBJ2-7, with 10 bases aligning to TRBD2. The CDR3 consists of 15 residues. CDR1 and CDR2 from the germline V gene are MGHRA and YSYEKL. Trimming removed 2 bases from V and 5 bases from J; junction bases left unmatched: 6. The CDR3 protein is CASSQFSGTSDEQYF. CDR3 nucleotides: TGCGCCAGCAGCCAATTCTCCGGGACTAGCGACGAGCAGTACTTC.

This clone was counted a few times. The chain uses TRBV7-9 and TRBJ2-7, with 8 bases matching TRBD1. The CDR3 is 15 amino acids. J lost 3 bases, V lost 4 bases, and 8 bases had no gene match. CDR1 is SEHNR, CDR2 FQNEAQ, per germline (reference sequence). The CDR3 here is CASSSSGGRDYEQYF. The CDR3 nucleotides read TGTGCCAGCAGCTCCTCAGGGGGCCGAGACTACGAGCAGTACTTC. Supplemented by reference TRBV7-9 and TRBJ2-7, the full variable domain reads DTGVSQNPRHKITKRGQNVTFRCDPISEHNRLYWYRQTLGQGPEFLTYFQNEAQLEKSRLLSDRFSAERPKGSFSTLEIQRTEQGDSAMYLCASSSSGGRDYEQYFGPGTRLTVT.

This chain connects TRBV4-1 to TRBJ2-5, with D unresolved. Trimming cost V 1 base and J 2 bases, with 5 bases left between them. This CDR3 has 13 amino acids. In germline, CDR1 is MGHRA, CDR2 YSYEKL. Here the CDR3 DNA reads TGCGCCAGCAGCCAAGGCGGTCAAGAGACCCAGTACTTC. Translating it yields CASSQGGQETQYF.

The CDR3, as DNA: TGTGCCAGCAGGTTGGACAGTTACACTGAAGCTTTCTTT. It translates to CASRLDSYTEAFF. The rearrangement joins TRBV2 to TRBJ1-1; maybe TRBD1 (6 bases). There are 13 residues in the CDR3. The V gene lost 6 bases and the J gene lost 3 bases, with 11 bases spanning the gap. Germline CDR1 SNHLY, CDR2 FYNNEI.

This sequence joins TRBV11-2 and TRBJ2-7, with D possibly matching TRBD1 (6 bases). The V gene's germline CDR1 is SGHAT and CDR2 FQNNGV. Between the trimmed V and J ends, which lost 6 bases and 4 bases, there was a span of 19 bases. CDR3 length: 15 residues. CDR3 DNA sequence: TGTGCCAGCAGTAAAAGGGAATCAGGGGCGTACGAGCAGTACTTC. Protein sequence: CASSKRESGAYEQYF. The complete variable domain, with remaining parts taken from reference TRBV11-2 and TRBJ2-7, reads EAGVAQSPRYKIIEKRQSVAFWCNPISGHATLYWYQQILGQGPKLLIQFQNNGVVDDSQLPKDRFSAERLKGVDSTLKIQPAKLEDSAVYLCASSKRESGAYEQYFGPGTRLTVT.

The V call is TRBV5-1, the J call TRBJ2-5; TRBD2 might be the D (7 bases). This CDR3 comprises 16 residues. The germline V gene has CDR1 SGHRS and CDR2 YFSETQ. The germline V and J ends were trimmed by 0 bases and 7 bases, with 19 bases remaining between them. The CDR3 DNA follows: TGCGCCAGCAGCTTGGAGTCGGCGGGGGCGTTTGGGACCCAGTACTTC. Its translation is CASSLESAGAFGTQYF.

The genes are TRBV10-3 and TRBJ2-5; 11 bases are shared with TRBD2. Looked up from germline, CDR1 is ENHRY and CDR2 is SYGVKD. CDR3 length equals 15 residues. J gave up 3 bases and V 5 bases, and 5 bases lay outside the gene matches. The DNA for the CDR3 is TGTGCCATCAGTATTAGCGGGAGGGCCAAAGAGACCCAGTACTTC. Residues: CAISISGRAKETQYF.

CDR3 sequence reads: CASSSGTRGRYTDTQYF. Here the CDR3 DNA reads TGTGCCAGCAGTTCCGGCACCCGCGGGAGGTACACAGATACGCAGTATTTT. The chain is built from TRBV28 and TRBJ2-3; 8 bases line up with TRBD2. Germline V lookup: CDR1 MDHEN, CDR2 SYDVKM. V lost 4 bases, J lost 2 bases, and 11 bases stayed unmatched. This CDR3 has 17 residues.

The chain links TRBV21-1 to TRBJ2-2; the table gives TRBD2 as D, unverified against the DNA. TRBV21-1 is designated a pseudogene. The CDR3 consists of 19 residues. The CDR3 nucleotides read TGTGCCAGCAGAACCTTATCCCCATCTAGCGGGAGTAACACCGGGGAGCTGTTTTTT. Its translation: CASRTLSPSSGSNTGELFF.

On this clone itself: The sample contains more than one DNA sequence encoding this CDR3. The chain couples TRBV9 to TRBJ2-1, with D possibly TRBD1 on 5 matching bases. Germline V CDR1 and CDR2: SGDLS, YYNGEE. The CDR3 spans 12 residues. V lost 4 bases to trimming and J lost 4 bases, with 6 bases between them. CDR3 DNA sequence: TGTGCCAGCAGCCCAGGGTACAATGAGCAGTTCTTC. Translating gives CASSPGYNEQFF.

V usage is TRBV5-6 and J usage is TRBJ2-2; 13 bases line up with TRBD2. Germline values: CDR1 SGHDT, CDR2 YYEEEE. J gave up 0 bases and V 2 bases, and 1 base lay outside the gene matches. The CDR3 totals 17 residues. Written as DNA, the CDR3 is TGTGCCAGCAGCTTCGGGACTAGCGGGGCGAACACCGGGGAGCTGTTTTTT. Protein sequence: CASSFGTSGANTGELFF.

The CDR3 reads CASSQGLGQGNNEQFF. DNA of the CDR3: TGTGCCAGCAGCCAAGGACTCGGACAGGGTAACAATGAGCAGTTCTTC. The chain is built from TRBV4-2 and TRBJ2-1, with 8 bases lining up with TRBD1. Germline V gene sequence: CDR1 LGHNA, CDR2 YNFKEQ. The CDR3 loop spans 16 amino acids. The V gene end was trimmed by 1 base and the J gene end by 5 bases; junction bases not matched to a gene: 7.

The chain employs TRBV28 and TRBJ2-5, with D tentatively TRBD1 (5 bases). The CDR3 covers 14 residues. V lost 3 bases and J 0 bases, leaving 8 bases between the germline ends. In germline, CDR1 is MDHEN, CDR2 SYDVKM. CDR3 sequence reads: CASSLMDNQETQYF. CDR3 in DNA: TGTGCCAGCAGTTTGATGGACAACCAAGAGACCCAGTACTTC. Complete variable domain (other parts from reference TRBV28 and TRBJ2-5): DVKVTQSSRYLVKRTGEKVFLECVQDMDHENMFWYRQDPGLGLRLIYFSYDVKMKEKGDIPEGYSVSREKKERFSLILESASTNQTSMYLCASSLMDNQETQYFGPGTRLLVL.

This chain links TRBV7-2 with TRBJ2-7; TRBD1 aligns across 7 bases. J gave up 5 bases and V 5 bases, and 9 bases lay outside the gene matches. This CDR3 is 14 amino acids long. CDR1 SGHTA and CDR2 FQGNSA come from the germline V gene. The CDR3 nucleotides are TGTGCCAGCAGCAAACCGGGACAGTTCAACGAGCAGTACTTC. Protein sequence: CASSKPGQFNEQYF.

This clone was observed a few times. This chain links TRBV7-9 with TRBJ2-4; D gene uncertain. This CDR3 is built from 13 residues. Germline CDR1 is SEHNR and CDR2 is FQNEAQ (reference sequence). The V gene lost 0 bases and the J gene lost 3 bases, with 3 bases spanning the gap. The CDR3 here is CASSLANKNIQYF. As DNA, the CDR3 is TGTGCCAGCAGCTTAGCTAACAAAAACATTCAGTACTTC. The variable domain in full, with the rest retrieved from reference TRBV7-9 and TRBJ2-4, is DTGVSQNPRHKITKRGQNVTFRCDPISEHNRLYWYRQTLGQGPEFLTYFQNEAQLEKSRLLSDRFSAERPKGSFSTLEIQRTEQGDSAMYLCASSLANKNIQYFGAGTRLSVL.

The chain carries TRBV7-8 and TRBJ1-4, with TRBD1 matching over 8 bases. CDR1 is SGHVS, CDR2 FQNEAQ, per germline. With 4 bases clipped from V and 5 bases from J, the junction kept 6 bases outside the gene matches. CDR3 length: 15 amino acids. CDR3 nucleotides: TGTGCCAGCAGCTCGCAGGGGGCCCAGAATGAAAAACTGTTTTTT. It specifies CASSSQGAQNEKLFF.

This sequence joins TRBV30 and TRBJ1-1; D not certain. The CDR3 has 11 residues. Trimming left V 3 bases short and J 7 bases short, with 9 bases between. Germline-derived CDR1 and CDR2 are GTSNPN and SVGIG (reference sequence). In nucleotides, the CDR3 is TGTGCCTGGAGCCTCGCGTATGAAGCTTTCTTT. This sequence encodes CAWSLAYEAFF.

The chain couples TRBV28 to TRBJ1-5; unclear D gene. Per the germline V gene, CDR1 is MDHEN and CDR2 is SYDVKM. V lost 7 bases, J lost 0 bases, and 13 bases lay in between. The CDR3 consists of 15 residues. The CDR3 loop is CASMSHSYSNQPQHF. The CDR3, as DNA: TGTGCCAGCATGTCCCACAGTTATAGCAATCAGCCCCAGCATTTT.

This clone was observed a single time. V gene TRBV9 combines with J gene TRBJ2-1, with 11 bases that match TRBD2. Unmatched junction bases numbered 6, after V lost 3 bases and J lost 4 bases. The CDR3 is made up of 16 amino acids. CDR1 SGDLS and CDR2 YYNGEE come from the germline V gene. The CDR3 bases are TGTGCCAGCAGCGGCATGACTAGCGGGGTATACAATGAGCAGTTCTTC. This sequence encodes CASSGMTSGVYNEQFF. Full variable domain (rest looked up from reference TRBV9 and TRBJ2-1): DSGVTQTPKHLITATGQRVTLRCSPRSGDLSVYWYQQSLDQGLQFLIQYYNGEERAKGNILERFSAQQFPDLHSELNLSSLELGDSALYFCASSGMTSGVYNEQFFGPGTRLTVL.

This rearrangement joins TRBV4-1 to TRBJ1-5; 8 bases align to TRBD1. Looked up from germline, CDR1 is MGHRA and CDR2 is YSYEKL. The CDR3 runs to 17 residues. V lost 4 bases to trimming and J lost 5 bases; unmatched junction nucleotides: 13. CDR3 DNA sequence: TGCGCCAGCAGCCGCACACAGGGGGTCGGGGGCTATCAGCCCCAGCATTTT. It codes for CASSRTQGVGGYQPQHF.

The chain links TRBV28 to TRBJ2-5, with D uncertain. V shed 1 base and J shed 5 bases, with 20 bases lying between them. Germline V gene sequence: CDR1 MDHEN, CDR2 SYDVKM. This CDR3 has 17 amino acids. The CDR3 sequence: CASSLFRSQDKWETQYF. The CDR3, as DNA: TGTGCCAGCAGTTTATTTCGGTCGCAGGATAAATGGGAGACCCAGTACTTC.

The chain employs TRBV9 and TRBJ2-1; D assignment may be TRBD1 or TRBD2 (5 bases each). V was pared by 3 bases and J by 9 bases, with 19 bases between. The CDR3 sequence is 15 residues long. Germline CDR1 SGDLS, CDR2 YYNGEE. The CDR3 reads CASSEAGTPTGEQFF. CDR3 DNA sequence: TGTGCCAGCAGCGAAGCTGGGACCCCAACCGGTGAGCAGTTCTTC.

The chain combines TRBV5-1 with TRBJ2-3; 7 bases match TRBD2. This CDR3 region has 18 residues. The germline V gene encodes CDR1 SGHRS and CDR2 YFSETQ. The trim removed 0 bases at V and 8 bases at J, leaving 18 bases unmatched. CDR3 amino acids: CASSLDPPPAGVVGTQYF. In DNA form, the CDR3 reads TGCGCCAGCAGCTTGGACCCCCCGCCGGCGGGAGTGGTCGGTACGCAGTATTTT.

The J gene is TRBJ2-1, the V gene TRBV9; 7 nucleotides line up with TRBD2. The CDR3 covers 14 residues. Germline-derived CDR1 and CDR2 are SGDLS and YYNGEE. After removal of 1 base from V and 6 bases from J, the junction contained 4 bases not matched to a gene. This chain's CDR3 is CASSVTSAFNEQFF. CDR3 coding DNA: TGTGCCAGCAGCGTAACTAGCGCCTTCAATGAGCAGTTCTTC.